The sequence of this T cell receptor (beta chain) was determined in a study of cytomegalovirus exposure and HLA in healthy donors. About the research overall: Of all 400 or so donors who were genotyped, roughly 81% belonged to the Caucasian-associated ancestry cluster. Study-level findings and limits: Earlier findings revealed that most TCR beta V segments proved productive either about 90% or about 30% of the time. Near-uniform donor sequencing depth was presumed by presence/absence analyses.

The study ran its PCR with 60 Vbeta and 13 Jbeta primers. Sequencing was performed with immunoSEQ multiplex PCR; in TCRdb, only in-frame clones are kept and a portion is missing. The sample includes 130,000 or so clones, around 8.5% of them seen just once. This clone was observed a handful of times. Antigen specificity is unknown. Trimming pared 3 bases from V and 8 bases from J, leaving 15 bases between. The germline CDR1 and CDR2 sequences are SGHRS and YFSETQ. The CDR3 sequence is 14 residues long. The sample was PBMCs. The V and J genes are TRBV5-1 and TRBJ2-1; unclear D gene. This receptor was taken from a man aged 40-55 years in good health and CMV-seronegative. CDR3 loop: CASSSLNSWDEQFF. Here the CDR3 DNA reads TGCGCCAGCAGCTCCCTCAACAGTTGGGATGAGCAGTTCTTC.